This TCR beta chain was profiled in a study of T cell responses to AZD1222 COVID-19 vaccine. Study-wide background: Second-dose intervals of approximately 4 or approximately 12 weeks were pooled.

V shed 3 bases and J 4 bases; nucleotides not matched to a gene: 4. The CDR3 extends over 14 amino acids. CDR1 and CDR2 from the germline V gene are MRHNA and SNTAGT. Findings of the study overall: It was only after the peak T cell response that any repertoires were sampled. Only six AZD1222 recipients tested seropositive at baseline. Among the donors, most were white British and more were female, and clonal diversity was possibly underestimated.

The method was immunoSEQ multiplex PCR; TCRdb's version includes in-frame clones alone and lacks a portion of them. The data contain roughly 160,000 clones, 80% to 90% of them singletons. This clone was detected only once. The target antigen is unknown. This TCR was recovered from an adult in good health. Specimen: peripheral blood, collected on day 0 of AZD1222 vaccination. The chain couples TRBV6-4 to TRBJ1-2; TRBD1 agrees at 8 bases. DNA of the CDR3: TGTGCCAGCAGTGAACAGGGGGGGGCCTATGGCTACACCTTC. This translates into CASSEQGGAYGYTF.